This entry is about one T cell receptor (beta chain). This record belongs to a study of cytomegalovirus exposure and HLA in healthy donors. There are 15 residues in the CDR3. V gave up 0 bases and J gave up 1 base, with 9 bases separating them. Germline CDR1 and CDR2: LGHNA and YNFKEQ. PCR involved 60 Vbeta and 13 Jbeta primers. Profiling relied on immunoSEQ multiplex PCR, and the TCRdb table lists in-frame clones only, not all of them. The sample shows under 200,000 clones, about 12% of them seen only once. Each donor's status was that of a healthy bone marrow donor. The chain recombines TRBV4-2 with TRBJ1-1; the D gene is possibly TRBD1 (5 bases). The source is a man aged 45-65 years in good health and CMV-seropositive. Material: PBMCs. CDR3 sequence (DNA): TGTGCCAGCAGCCAAGAACACAGGAGGAACACTGAAGCTTTCTTT. This encodes CASSQEHRRNTEAFF.